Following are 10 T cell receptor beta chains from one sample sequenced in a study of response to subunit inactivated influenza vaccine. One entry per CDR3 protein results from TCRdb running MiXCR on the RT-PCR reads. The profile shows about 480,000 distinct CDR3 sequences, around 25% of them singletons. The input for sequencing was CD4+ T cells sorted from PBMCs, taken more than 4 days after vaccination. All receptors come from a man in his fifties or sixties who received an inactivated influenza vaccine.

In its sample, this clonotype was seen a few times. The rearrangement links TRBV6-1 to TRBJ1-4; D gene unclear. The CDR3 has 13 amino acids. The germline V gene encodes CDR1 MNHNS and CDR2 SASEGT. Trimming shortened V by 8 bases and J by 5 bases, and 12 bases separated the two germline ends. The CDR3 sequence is CASRGRRNEKLFF. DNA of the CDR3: TGTGCCAGCCGGGGTAGGAGGAATGAAAAACTGTTTTTT.

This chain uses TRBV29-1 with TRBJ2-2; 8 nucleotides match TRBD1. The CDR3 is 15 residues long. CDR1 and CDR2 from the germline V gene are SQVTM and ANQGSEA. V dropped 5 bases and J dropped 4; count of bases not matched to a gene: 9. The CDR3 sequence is CSVTGGGQVTGELFF. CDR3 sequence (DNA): TGCAGCGTTACCGGAGGGGGACAGGTCACCGGGGAGCTGTTTTTT.

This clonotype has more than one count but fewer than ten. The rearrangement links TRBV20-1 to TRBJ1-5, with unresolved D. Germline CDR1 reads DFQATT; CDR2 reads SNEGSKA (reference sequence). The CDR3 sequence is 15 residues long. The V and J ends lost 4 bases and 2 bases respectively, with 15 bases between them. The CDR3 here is CSATRGGGGNQPQHF. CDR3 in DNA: TGCAGTGCTACCCGAGGAGGAGGTGGCAATCAGCCCCAGCATTTT.

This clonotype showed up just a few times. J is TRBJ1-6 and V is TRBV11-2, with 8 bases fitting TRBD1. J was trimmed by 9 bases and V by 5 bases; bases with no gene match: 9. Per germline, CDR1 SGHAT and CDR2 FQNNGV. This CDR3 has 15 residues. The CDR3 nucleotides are TGTGCCAGCAGCAAAGGTCCACAGGGGGTTTCACCCCTCCACTTT. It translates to CASSKGPQGVSPLHF.

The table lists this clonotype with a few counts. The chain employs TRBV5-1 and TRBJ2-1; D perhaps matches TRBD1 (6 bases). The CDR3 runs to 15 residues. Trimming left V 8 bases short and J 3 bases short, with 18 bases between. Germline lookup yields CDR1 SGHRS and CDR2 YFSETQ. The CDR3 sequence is CASCARTDYYNEQFF. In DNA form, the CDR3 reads TGCGCCAGTTGTGCCAGGACAGACTACTACAATGAGCAGTTCTTC.

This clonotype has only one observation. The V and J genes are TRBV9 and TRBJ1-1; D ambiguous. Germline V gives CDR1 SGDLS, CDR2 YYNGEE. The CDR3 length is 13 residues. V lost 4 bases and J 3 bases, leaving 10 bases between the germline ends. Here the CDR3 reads CASSPDTDTEAFF. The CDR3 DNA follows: TGTGCCAGCAGCCCAGATACCGACACTGAAGCTTTCTTT.

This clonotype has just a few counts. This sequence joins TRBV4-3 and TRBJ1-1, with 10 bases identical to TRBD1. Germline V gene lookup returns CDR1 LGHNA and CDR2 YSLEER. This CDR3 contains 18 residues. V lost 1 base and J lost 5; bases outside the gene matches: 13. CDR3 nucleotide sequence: TGCGCCAGCAGCCAAGTTGCGGGACAGGGGCCCGGAACGACTGAAGCTTTCTTT. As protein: CASSQVAGQGPGTTEAFF.

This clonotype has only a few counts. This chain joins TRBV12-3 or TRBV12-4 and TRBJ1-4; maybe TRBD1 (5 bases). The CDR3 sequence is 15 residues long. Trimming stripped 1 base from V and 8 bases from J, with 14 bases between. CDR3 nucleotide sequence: TGTGCCAGCAGTTTAGGGGGGGGTGAGGCGGAAAAACTGTTTTTT. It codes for CASSLGGGEAEKLFF.

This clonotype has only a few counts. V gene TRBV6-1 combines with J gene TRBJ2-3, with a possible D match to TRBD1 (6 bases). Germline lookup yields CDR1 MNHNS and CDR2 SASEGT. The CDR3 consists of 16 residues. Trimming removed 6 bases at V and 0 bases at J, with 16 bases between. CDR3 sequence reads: CASRWTAVLSTDTQYF. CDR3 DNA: TGTGCCAGCAGATGGACAGCCGTATTAAGCACAGATACGCAGTATTTT.

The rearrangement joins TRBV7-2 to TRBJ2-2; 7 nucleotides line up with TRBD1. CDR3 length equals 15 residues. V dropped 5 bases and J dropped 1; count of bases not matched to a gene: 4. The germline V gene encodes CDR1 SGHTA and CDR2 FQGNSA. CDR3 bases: TGTGCCAGCAGCCTCCGGGACAGGAACACCGGGGAGCTGTTTTTT. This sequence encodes CASSLRDRNTGELFF.